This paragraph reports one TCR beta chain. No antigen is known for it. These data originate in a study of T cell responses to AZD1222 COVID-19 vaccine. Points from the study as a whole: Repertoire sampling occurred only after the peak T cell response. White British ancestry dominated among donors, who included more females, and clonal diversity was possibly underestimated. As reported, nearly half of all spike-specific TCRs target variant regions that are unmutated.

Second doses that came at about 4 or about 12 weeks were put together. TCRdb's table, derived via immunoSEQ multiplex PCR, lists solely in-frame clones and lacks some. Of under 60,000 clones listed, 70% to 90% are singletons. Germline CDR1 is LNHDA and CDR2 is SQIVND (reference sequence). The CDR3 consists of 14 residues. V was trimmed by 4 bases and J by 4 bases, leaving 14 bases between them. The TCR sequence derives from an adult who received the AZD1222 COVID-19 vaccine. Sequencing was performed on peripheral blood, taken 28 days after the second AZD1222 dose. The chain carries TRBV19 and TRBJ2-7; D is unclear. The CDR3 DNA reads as TGTGCCAGTAGTAGAGGAAGTCTCACTTACGAGCAGTACTTC. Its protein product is CASSRGSLTYEQYF. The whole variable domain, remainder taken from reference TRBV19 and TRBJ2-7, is DGGITQSPKYLFRKEGQNVTLSCEQNLNHDAMYWYRQDPGQGLRLIYYSQIVNDFQKGDIAEGYSVSREKKESFPLTVTSAQKNPTAFYLCASSRGSLTYEQYFGPGTRLTVT.